This record concerns one T cell receptor beta chain sequence. The data were taken from a study of blood T cell repertoires in COVID-19. Overall study context: Sample material is recorded as cDNA or gDNA derived from T cells, B-cell-depleted T cells, or PBMCs.

V was clipped by 2 bases and J by 5 bases, with 10 bases between them. Germline lookup yields CDR1 MNHEY and CDR2 SVGEGT. This CDR3 spans 15 amino acids. Profiled with immunoSEQ multiplex PCR; TCRdb holds only in-frame clones, not every one. This table has some 190,000 clones, more than 70% appearing once. This TCR came from a person between 70 and 80 years old with COVID-19, enrolled during active disease. The chain joins TRBV6-2 or TRBV6-3 to TRBJ1-6; the D gene is possibly TRBD1 (6 bases). The sample was peripheral blood. The CDR3 DNA follows: TGTGCCAGCAGTTACGGCCAGGGGAATAATTCACCCCTCCACTTT. It specifies CASSYGQGNNSPLHF.